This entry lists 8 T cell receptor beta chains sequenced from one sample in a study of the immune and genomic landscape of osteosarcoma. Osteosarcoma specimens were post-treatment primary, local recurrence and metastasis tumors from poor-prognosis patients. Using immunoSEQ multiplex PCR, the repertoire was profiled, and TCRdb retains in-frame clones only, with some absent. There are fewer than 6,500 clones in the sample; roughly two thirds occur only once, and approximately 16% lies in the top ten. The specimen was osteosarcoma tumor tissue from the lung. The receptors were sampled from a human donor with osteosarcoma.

This CDR3 reads CASSLEAGEGTQYF. The CDR3, as DNA: TGCGCCAGCAGCTTGGAAGCGGGGGAGGGGACCCAGTACTTC. The chain joins TRBV5-1 to TRBJ2-5, with 8 bases that match TRBD2. CDR1 SGHRS and CDR2 YFSETQ come from the germline V gene. Trimming took 0 bases from V and 7 from J; bases not matched to a gene: 5. The CDR3 loop spans 14 amino acids.

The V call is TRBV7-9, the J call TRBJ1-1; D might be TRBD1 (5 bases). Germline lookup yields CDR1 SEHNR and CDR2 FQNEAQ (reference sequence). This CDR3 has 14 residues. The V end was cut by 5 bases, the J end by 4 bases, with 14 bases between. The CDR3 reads CASSADKKGTEAFF. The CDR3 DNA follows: TGTGCCAGCAGCGCGGACAAAAAGGGCACTGAAGCTTTCTTT.

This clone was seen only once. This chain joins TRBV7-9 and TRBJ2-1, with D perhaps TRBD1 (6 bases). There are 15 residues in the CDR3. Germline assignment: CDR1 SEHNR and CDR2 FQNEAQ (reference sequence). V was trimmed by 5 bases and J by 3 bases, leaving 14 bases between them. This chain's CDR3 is CASSPLGTNYNEQFF. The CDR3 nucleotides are TGTGCCAGCAGCCCCCTTGGGACAAACTACAATGAGCAGTTCTTC.

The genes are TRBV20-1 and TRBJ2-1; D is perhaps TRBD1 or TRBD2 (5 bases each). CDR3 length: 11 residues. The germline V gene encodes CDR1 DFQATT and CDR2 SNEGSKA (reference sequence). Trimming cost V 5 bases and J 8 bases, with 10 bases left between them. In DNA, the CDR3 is TGCAGTGCTGGGGGACGGGATGAGCAGTTCTTC. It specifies CSAGGRDEQFF.

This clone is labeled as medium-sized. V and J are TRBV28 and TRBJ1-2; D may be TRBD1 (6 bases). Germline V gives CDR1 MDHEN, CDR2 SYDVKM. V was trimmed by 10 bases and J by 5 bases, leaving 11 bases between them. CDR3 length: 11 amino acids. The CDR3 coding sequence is TGTGCCATCGGGGGGCGTTATGGCTACACCTTC. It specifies CAIGGRYGYTF.

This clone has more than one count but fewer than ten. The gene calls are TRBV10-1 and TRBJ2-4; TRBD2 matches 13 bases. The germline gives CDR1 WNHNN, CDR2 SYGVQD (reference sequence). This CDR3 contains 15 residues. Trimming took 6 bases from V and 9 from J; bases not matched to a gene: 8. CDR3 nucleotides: TGCGCCAGCAGCGGGACTAGCGGGATCGGGGGCATTCAGTACTTC. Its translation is CASSGTSGIGGIQYF.

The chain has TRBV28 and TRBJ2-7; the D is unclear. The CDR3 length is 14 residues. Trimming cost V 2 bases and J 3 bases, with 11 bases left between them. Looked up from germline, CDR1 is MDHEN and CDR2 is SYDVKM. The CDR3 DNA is TGTGCCAGCAGTTTACCAGCTACCCTCTACGAGCAGTACTTC. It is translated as CASSLPATLYEQYF.

CDR3 sequence reads: CASSPIVTGDGYTF. The CDR3 nucleotides read TGTGCCAGCAGCCCAATAGTTACAGGGGATGGCTACACCTTC. The rearrangement uses TRBV27 and TRBJ1-2, with 7 nucleotides matching TRBD1. This CDR3 is built from 14 residues. With V trimmed by 6 bases and J by 6 bases, 10 bases remained unmatched. CDR1 is MNHEY, CDR2 SMNVEV, per germline (reference sequence).